This T cell receptor beta chain derives from a study of cytomegalovirus exposure and HLA in healthy donors. Study results and limitations: The study labeled 150 to 200 TCR beta chains cytomegalovirus-associated. As confirmed in vitro, a few CMV-associated chains were specific for CMV antigens.

Regarding this clone: Its antigen is unidentified.

The data were produced by immunoSEQ multiplex PCR, yet TCRdb's version contains in-frame clones alone and is incomplete. This table has roughly 300,000 clones, 85% to 90% appearing once. The CDR3 is made up of 14 amino acids. Germline V CDR1 and CDR2: MNHEY, SVGAGI. J lost 8 bases, V lost 6 bases, and 9 bases had no gene match. The sample consisted of PBMCs. The sequence was collected from a woman between 18 and 29 years old in good health and CMV-seronegative. The V gene is TRBV6-5, the J gene TRBJ2-1; 8 bases agree with TRBD1. CDR3 protein: CASSSSGGKDEQFF. CDR3 DNA sequence: TGTGCCAGCAGCTCTTCAGGGGGCAAGGATGAGCAGTTCTTC.